The rows below give T cell receptor beta chains drawn from one sample of a study of T cells after yellow fever vaccination. TCRdb called the 5' RACE reads again in MiXCR, with one record for every CDR3 protein. Of about 340,000 distinct CDR3 sequences in the sample, 9.5% to 15% are singletons; the top ten hold 3.2%. The sequences come from CD4+ T cells sorted from PBMCs, collected 15 days after the yellow fever booster vaccination. The receptors shown here come from a man between 18 and 29 years old who received the YFV17D yellow fever vaccine. CDR3s include the opening cysteine and the closing phenylalanine or tryptophan. Fields, in order: V gene, J gene, D gene, CDR3 protein. The D gene is left open where the match is weak.

>TRBV12-3/TRBV12-4|TRBJ1-5|TRBD1
CASSLLGGGGNHPQHF
>TRBV5-6|TRBJ1-6|.
CASSLRPGPRSHNSPLHF
>TRBV7-9|TRBJ2-3|.
CASSLGTTTDTQYF
>TRBV14|TRBJ1-1|.
CASSQNQRTEAFF
>TRBV12-3/TRBV12-4|TRBJ1-3|TRBD1
CASGVTGAGNTIYF
>TRBV25-1|TRBJ1-5|.
CASSDGSNQPQHF
>TRBV5-1|TRBJ2-3|TRBD2
CASSGTSGSTDTQYF
>TRBV7-9|TRBJ2-5|.
CASSYRAGGGTQYF
>TRBV7-3|TRBJ1-2|.
CASSSKQGRGYTF
>TRBV7-3|TRBJ2-5|.
CASSSGPQYQETQYF
>TRBV20-1|TRBJ2-7|TRBD1
CSARDLTGGLYEQYF
>TRBV20-1|TRBJ2-5|TRBD1
CSAEGQGFKETQYF
>TRBV5-1|TRBJ2-6|.
CASSPTGDPSSGANVLTF
>TRBV6-5|TRBJ2-3|.
CASRGSSDTQYF
>TRBV15|TRBJ1-2|TRBD1
CATSREAGGYGYTF
>TRBV20-1|TRBJ1-5|TRBD1
CSASRGVDQPQHF
>TRBV5-1|TRBJ1-1|.
CASSLAESSTEAFF
>TRBV11-2|TRBJ2-2|.
CASTLIPGAGELFF
>TRBV7-3|TRBJ2-3|.
CASSLKGVGGTQYF
>TRBV11-2|TRBJ2-5|.
CASSVRVMETQYF
>TRBV6-1|TRBJ2-3|.
CASSEGIANTQYF
>TRBV7-2|TRBJ1-4|.
CASRVVNRANEKLFF
>TRBV21-1|TRBJ1-2|.
CASSSSDNVVYGYTF
>TRBV6-2/TRBV6-3|TRBJ2-3|.
CASRYRASTDTQYF
>TRBV7-9|TRBJ2-3|.
CASSLDTGFKDTQYF
>TRBV2|TRBJ1-5|.
CATTLNGGSNQPQHF
>TRBV12-3/TRBV12-4|TRBJ1-6|.
CASTIMLGSPLHF
>TRBV6-5|TRBJ1-5|TRBD1
CASSETGTARFHQPQHF
>TRBV5-6|TRBJ1-5|.
CASITGIAHQPQHF
>TRBV7-9|TRBJ1-1|.
CASSPHNSGNTEAFF
>TRBV4-3|TRBJ2-3|.
CASSQNREGDTQYF
>TRBV24-1|TRBJ1-1|.
CATSDRGPGITFF
>TRBV5-1|TRBJ2-3|.
CASSLEGMYADTQYF
>TRBV5-1|TRBJ2-3|TRBD2
CASSILAGGADTQYF
>TRBV20-1|TRBJ2-1|TRBD1
CSARSPGQGPEQFF
>TRBV7-8|TRBJ2-3|TRBD2
CASSLGLAGGFKDTQYF
>TRBV4-1|TRBJ1-1|.
CASSQEPKGSLGTEAFF
>TRBV3-1|TRBJ1-4|.
CASSQGGGFEKLFF
>TRBV5-1|TRBJ2-7|.
CASSRDLVGEQYF
>TRBV11-2|TRBJ2-3|.
CASSDRVAQYF
>TRBV7-7|TRBJ2-1|.
CASSPTGRAGDNEQFF
>TRBV4-3|TRBJ1-2|.
CASSQDPVGGYAGYTF
>TRBV12-3/TRBV12-4|TRBJ2-7|.
CASSWNQGSYEQYF
>TRBV4-2|TRBJ1-6|.
CASSQETYRPSSYNSPLHF
>TRBV5-1|TRBJ1-1|.
CASSLLQTNTEAFF
>TRBV7-2|TRBJ2-5|.
CASSLEAGWETQYF
>TRBV6-2/TRBV6-3|TRBJ1-5|.
CATATRIEGNQPQHF
>TRBV20-1|TRBJ1-4|.
CSAGSVKLFF
>TRBV5-5|TRBJ2-6|TRBD1
CASSLRGGSAGANVLTF
>TRBV7-8|TRBJ2-1|.
CASSSTQDFGVF